The 6 T cell receptor beta chains below come from one sample, sequenced in a study of PD-L1 blockade in urothelial cancer. The data were produced by immunoSEQ multiplex PCR, yet TCRdb's version contains in-frame clones alone and is incomplete. The sample lists some 32,000 clones, 65% to 90% occurring once. The starting material was PBMCs, obtained around atezolizumab (anti-PD-L1) treatment. Every receptor here comes from a man aged 55-75 years with urothelial cancer.

V gene TRBV9 combines with J gene TRBJ1-1; 11 nucleotides align to TRBD1. V gave up 0 bases and J gave up 5 bases; unmatched junction bases: 6. CDR1 is SGDLS, CDR2 YYNGEE, per germline. This CDR3 has 16 residues. The CDR3 reads CASSVGLGQGGTEAFF. The CDR3 nucleotides read TGTGCCAGCAGCGTAGGATTGGGACAGGGGGGGACTGAAGCTTTCTTT.

The V and J genes are TRBV30 and TRBJ2-7; a weak D match, TRBD1 (8 bases). Trimming removed 3 bases at V and 2 bases at J, with 14 bases between. This CDR3 is 14 amino acids long. Germline CDR1 and CDR2: GTSNPN and SVGIG (reference sequence). The CDR3 loop is CAWRTTGGAYEQYF. CDR3 nucleotides: TGTGCCTGGAGAACAACAGGGGGGGCCTACGAGCAGTACTTC.

The V gene is TRBV6-1, the J gene TRBJ2-7; TRBD2 aligns across 14 bases. V gave up 0 bases and J gave up 1 base; unmatched junction bases: 5. Germline assignment: CDR1 MNHNS and CDR2 SASEGT. The CDR3 loop spans 18 amino acids. CDR3 amino acids: CASSEAYWTSGRSYEQYF. CDR3 sequence (DNA): TGTGCCAGCAGTGAAGCCTACTGGACTAGCGGGAGGTCCTACGAGCAGTACTTC.

Of note for this clone: Compared with germline, one end of the junction differs, possibly owing to a read error. This chain uses TRBV7-7 with TRBJ2-2; 13 nucleotides agree with TRBD2. Per the germline V gene, CDR1 is SSHAT and CDR2 is FNYEAQ (reference sequence). The CDR3 is 19 amino acids. The CDR3: CASSSTGTSGARGTGELFF. The CDR3 nucleotides are TGTGCTAGCAGCTCCACCGGGACTAGCGGGGCCCGCGGCACCGGGGAGCTGTTTTTT.

The CDR3 here is CAWSAAGGTEAFF. The CDR3, as DNA: TGTGCCTGGAGTGCAGCAGGGGGGACTGAAGCTTTCTTT. This sequence joins TRBV30 and TRBJ1-1, with TRBD1 identical over 7 bases. CDR3 length equals 13 residues. Germline CDR1 and CDR2: GTSNPN and SVGIG (reference sequence). V was clipped by 1 base and J by 5 bases; unmatched bases: 4.

The chain recombines TRBV10-2 with TRBJ2-1, with TRBD2 matching 12 bases. Unmatched junction bases numbered 4, after V lost 6 bases and J lost 10 bases. Germline lookup yields CDR1 WSHSY and CDR2 SAAADI. The CDR3 runs 13 residues. CDR3 in amino acids: CASSGLAGFEQFF. CDR3 nucleotide sequence: TGCGCCAGCAGCGGACTAGCGGGATTCGAGCAGTTCTTC.